Listed here are 18 T cell receptor beta chains from one sample, sequenced in a study of cytotoxic CD8 clonotypes in ibrutinib-treated CLL. Measured with immunoSEQ multiplex PCR; TCRdb has only the in-frame clones, and not every one. The sample lists more than 200,000 clones, 70% seen once, with approximately 15% in the top ten. The sequenced sample was PBMCs, obtained after 24 months of ibrutinib treatment. These receptors originate from a human donor with chronic lymphocytic leukemia.

This clone was observed a few times. J is TRBJ2-7 and V is TRBV10-3; a possible D gene is TRBD2 (6 bases). The V end lost 3 bases, the J end lost 0 bases, and 15 bases lay between the germline ends. Per the germline V gene, CDR1 is ENHRY and CDR2 is SYGVKD. The CDR3 totals 16 residues. CDR3 in DNA: TGTGCCATCAGTGAAGGCTCGGGACTCGGCTCCTACGAGCAGTACTTC. Its translation: CAISEGSGLGSYEQYF.

The chain recombines TRBV20-1 with TRBJ2-7; D ambiguous. Germline-derived CDR1 and CDR2 are DFQATT and SNEGSKA (reference sequence). This CDR3 region has 11 residues. V lost 6 bases, J lost 2 bases, and 8 bases lay in between. The CDR3 spells CSAFQPYEQYF. The CDR3 coding sequence is TGCAGTGCCTTCCAACCCTACGAGCAGTACTTC.

This chain links TRBV2 with TRBJ1-5; D gene uncertain. V was clipped by 2 bases and J by 8 bases, with 13 bases between them. Germline CDR1 SNHLY, CDR2 FYNNEI. The CDR3 spans 14 residues. The CDR3 nucleotides read TGTGCCAGCAGTGAATCTGGCGGCGGGGAGCCCCAGCATTTT. Protein sequence: CASSESGGGEPQHF.

The rearrangement joins TRBV25-1 to TRBJ1-4, with a weak D call TRBD1 (5 bases). This CDR3 is 15 amino acids long. CDR1 is MGHDK and CDR2 is SYGVNS in the germline V gene. Deletions cut 5 bases from V and 4 bases from J, with 14 bases between. CDR3 protein: CASSFWDGYNEKLFF. The CDR3 DNA is TGTGCCAGCAGTTTCTGGGACGGATATAATGAAAAACTGTTTTTT.

J is TRBJ2-5 and V is TRBV25-1; D is unclear. The CDR3 has 11 amino acids. Germline CDR1 and CDR2: MGHDK and SYGVNS. V dropped 4 bases and J dropped 5 bases, with 5 bases sitting between them. This CDR3 reads CASSGRETQYF. CDR3 nucleotide sequence: TGTGCCAGCAGTGGTAGGGAGACCCAGTACTTC.

Only a few counts were recorded for this clone. This chain links TRBV6-5 with TRBJ2-5, with D uncertain. The CDR3 has 12 residues. Germline loops: CDR1 MNHEY, CDR2 SVGAGI. The germline V and J ends were trimmed by 4 bases and 1 base, with 4 bases remaining between them. CDR3 DNA sequence: TGTGCCAGCAGTTCTTCCCAAGAGACCCAGTACTTC. Residues: CASSSSQETQYF.

The V call is TRBV18, the J call TRBJ2-6; 7 bases map to TRBD1. Germline lookup yields CDR1 KGHSH and CDR2 LQKENI. The length of the CDR3 is 16 residues. V was pared by 4 bases and J by 2 bases, with 5 bases of the junction left unmatched. The CDR3 region has the DNA TGTGCCAGCTCACTAGAGACAGGGACTGGGGCCAACGTCCTGACTTTC. As protein: CASSLETGTGANVLTF.

The chain links TRBV6-5 to TRBJ1-1, with 9 positions matching TRBD1. V lost 6 bases to trimming and J lost 5 bases; unmatched junction nucleotides: 4. Germline lookup yields CDR1 MNHEY and CDR2 SVGAGI. The CDR3 has 13 amino acids. CDR3: CASSLTGGTEAFF. The DNA of the CDR3 is TGTGCCAGCAGCCTGACAGGGGGTACTGAAGCTTTCTTT.

The V and J genes are TRBV5-1 and TRBJ1-5; 9 bases agree with TRBD1. CDR3 length: 14 amino acids. After removal of 4 bases from V and 4 bases from J, the junction contained 3 bases not matched to a gene. CDR1 SGHRS and CDR2 YFSETQ come from the germline V gene. The CDR3 protein is CASSTTGGNQPQHF. In nucleotides, the CDR3 is TGCGCCAGCAGCACGACAGGGGGGAATCAGCCCCAGCATTTT.

CDR3 sequence (DNA): TGTGCCAGCAGTGCCCACCTTGAGACAGGGGAGGTC. It yields the protein CASSAHLETGEV. V gene TRBV28 combines with J gene TRBJ2-7; 8 bases align to TRBD1. The CDR3 sequence is 12 residues long. The germline V gene encodes CDR1 MDHEN and CDR2 SYDVKM.

The chain recombines TRBV4-1 with TRBJ2-5, with a tentative D call TRBD2 (6 bases). This CDR3 has 13 amino acids. Germline lookup yields CDR1 MGHRA and CDR2 YSYEKL. Trimming left V 3 bases short and J 4 bases short, with 9 bases between. CDR3 in DNA: TGCGCCAGCAGCCATTCTAGCGCAGAGACCCAGTACTTC. It yields the protein CASSHSSAETQYF.

The V gene is TRBV27, the J gene TRBJ2-5; the D gene is possibly TRBD1 (5 bases). Germline assignment: CDR1 MNHEY and CDR2 SMNVEV (reference sequence). The CDR3 runs to 15 residues. Trimming removed 6 bases at V and 2 bases at J, with 16 bases between. CDR3 sequence reads: CASSRKTGKQETQYF. CDR3 DNA sequence: TGTGCCAGCAGCCGTAAAACAGGAAAACAAGAGACCCAGTACTTC.

This chain connects TRBV10-3 to TRBJ2-4, with D unclear. The CDR3 is 13 amino acids. Germline values: CDR1 ENHRY, CDR2 SYGVKD. The V and J ends lost 3 bases and 0 bases respectively, with 3 bases between them. The CDR3 reads CAISELAKNIQYF. CDR3 nucleotide sequence: TGTGCCATCAGTGAACTAGCCAAAAACATTCAGTACTTC.

This chain uses TRBV5-1 with TRBJ2-4; D is possibly TRBD2 (5 bases). The CDR3 sequence is 14 residues long. V gave up 0 bases and J gave up 4 bases, with 8 bases separating them. CDR1 is SGHRS and CDR2 is YFSETQ in the germline V gene. CDR3 residues: CASSLVSGKNIQYF. The CDR3 bases are TGCGCCAGCAGCTTGGTTTCGGGGAAAAACATTCAGTACTTC.

The chain combines TRBV6-5 with TRBJ2-1; D is possibly TRBD1 or TRBD2 (6 bases each). This CDR3 spans 13 amino acids. Germline CDR1 reads MNHEY; CDR2 reads SVGAGI. The germline V and J ends were trimmed by 1 base and 10 bases, with 11 bases remaining between them. CDR3 coding DNA: TGTGCCAGCAGTTACTTACAGGGAGGAGAGCAGTTCTTC. Encoded protein: CASSYLQGGEQFF.

The rearrangement links TRBV10-3 to TRBJ1-5, with TRBD1 identical over 8 bases. Germline loops: CDR1 ENHRY, CDR2 SYGVKD. The CDR3 consists of 15 residues. V was clipped by 2 bases and J by 4 bases; unmatched bases: 4. In nucleotides, the CDR3 is TGTGCCATCAGTGAGCGGACAGGGCAGAATCAGCCCCAGCATTTT. Translation gives CAISERTGQNQPQHF.

This clone was seen a few times. The V and J genes are TRBV27 and TRBJ2-7; 8 bases align to TRBD2. Germline CDR1 MNHEY, CDR2 SMNVEV (reference sequence). Trimming took 3 bases from V and 7 from J; bases not matched to a gene: 8. The CDR3 has 14 amino acids. In nucleotides, the CDR3 is TGTGCCAGCAGTTTGCCCGGCGGGAGGAATGAGCAGTACTTC. This sequence encodes CASSLPGGRNEQYF.

The J gene is TRBJ2-5, the V gene TRBV5-1, with D possibly being TRBD1 (5 bases). Germline CDR1 and CDR2: SGHRS and YFSETQ. The CDR3 loop spans 13 amino acids. The V and J ends lost 5 bases and 1 base respectively, with 9 bases between them. CDR3 coding DNA: TGCGCCAGCAGTACAGGCCTCCAAGAGACCCAGTACTTC. This sequence encodes CASSTGLQETQYF.